A single sample is the source of the 6 T cell receptor beta chains below, sequenced in a study of naive and memory T cell subsets. An oligonucleotide containing a UMI was ligated to the 3' end of TCR cDNA. Ligated cDNA underwent four rounds of PCR with nested alpha and beta constant region primers and SP2. TCRdb fed the 5' RACE reads into MiXCR, producing one record per CDR3 protein. This table holds about 32,000 distinct CDR3 sequences, over 15% found once. Receptor source: a female donor in good health.

There are many counts of this clonotype. The chain joins TRBV6-6 to TRBJ1-1, with D unclear. V lost 8 bases to trimming and J lost 7 bases, with 26 bases between them. CDR3 length equals 16 residues. In germline, CDR1 is MNHNY, CDR2 SVGAGI (reference sequence). The CDR3 DNA follows: TGTGCCAGCGGAGACCCTTTCGGCGGAGGAGGGAGTGAAGCTTTCTTT. This sequence encodes CASGDPFGGGGSEAFF.

This clonotype appeared a few times. V usage is TRBV7-2 and J usage is TRBJ2-5, with D perhaps matching TRBD2 (6 bases). The CDR3 is 15 residues long. The germline CDR1 and CDR2 sequences are SGHTA and FQGNSA. V was shortened by 2 bases and J by 7 bases, with 17 bases between the two germline ends. The CDR3 sequence is CASSLHSSGTGTQYF. The CDR3 DNA reads TGTGCCAGCAGCTTACATTCCTCGGGGACTGGGACCCAGTACTTC.

This clonotype has at least ten counts. The chain joins TRBV6-6 to TRBJ2-5; tentative D call: TRBD2 (5 bases). V was clipped by 2 bases and J by 5 bases, with 6 bases between them. The germline CDR1 and CDR2 sequences are MNHNY and SVGAGI (reference sequence). The CDR3 totals 12 residues. The CDR3: CASSYRGETQYF. The CDR3 region has the DNA TGTGCCAGCAGTTACCGAGGGGAGACCCAGTACTTC.

This clonotype was recorded at least ten times. The chain carries TRBV20-1 and TRBJ2-1; possibly TRBD2 for D (6 bases). The CDR3 length is 15 residues. The germline V and J ends were trimmed by 6 bases and 0 bases, with 15 bases remaining between them. In germline, CDR1 is DFQATT, CDR2 SNEGSKA (reference sequence). The DNA of the CDR3 is TGCAGTGCGTTACCGGGACTGGGCTCCTACAATGAGCAGTTCTTC. Amino acid sequence: CSALPGLGSYNEQFF.

This clonotype appeared many times. V and J are TRBV6-6 and TRBJ2-1; TRBD1 matches at 11 bases. Losses at the gene ends were 5 bases for V and 6 bases for J; bases not matched to a gene: 3. Germline CDR1 and CDR2: MNHNY and SVGAGI (reference sequence). CDR3 length: 14 residues. CDR3 coding DNA: TGTGCCAGCAGTCGGGGACAGGGGGGCAATGAGCAGTTCTTC. This encodes CASSRGQGGNEQFF.

This clonotype was observed a handful of times. This chain connects TRBV5-1 to TRBJ2-5; 7 nucleotides align to TRBD2. Trimming took 4 bases from V and 4 from J; bases not matched to a gene: 7. The CDR3 is 14 amino acids. Looked up from germline, CDR1 is SGHRS and CDR2 is YFSETQ. CDR3 region: CASSGGLVIETQYF. As DNA, the CDR3 is TGCGCCAGCAGCGGCGGACTAGTAATAGAGACCCAGTACTTC.